The 8 T cell receptor beta chains listed next were all sequenced from one sample in a study of siplizumab effects on memory and regulatory T cells. The mixed lymphocyte reaction cells underwent coculture at 37°C for 6 days. The protocol was immunoSEQ multiplex PCR, while the TCRdb copy is restricted to in-frame clones and leaves out a portion. The table lists about 13,000 clones, 40% of them singletons. Their antigen targets remain unknown. The sequenced sample was CFSE-low (dividing) CD8+ T cells sorted from an allogeneic mixed lymphocyte reaction. The receptors shown here come from a human donor in good health; the cells came from an allogeneic mixed lymphocyte reaction.

Sample share makes this clone medium-sized. The rearrangement uses TRBV5-1 and TRBJ2-3, with D possibly being TRBD1 (5 bases). V lost 4 bases and J 2 bases, leaving 8 bases between the germline ends. Germline V CDR1 and CDR2: SGHRS, YFSETQ. The CDR3 contains 13 residues. CDR3 protein: CASSQGITDTQYF. The CDR3, as DNA: TGCGCCAGCAGCCAGGGTATCACAGATACGCAGTATTTT.

The gene calls are TRBV18 and TRBJ2-4; D ambiguous. V gave up 5 bases and J gave up 0 bases, with 5 bases separating them. The CDR3 length is 13 residues. The germline CDR1 and CDR2 sequences are KGHSH and LQKENI. CDR3 sequence: CASSTIAKNIQYF. In DNA form, the CDR3 reads TGTGCCAGCTCAACGATAGCCAAAAACATTCAGTACTTC. Variable domain in full (rest from reference TRBV18 and TRBJ2-4): NAGVMQNPRHLVRRRGQEARLRCSPMKGHSHVYWYRQLPEEGLKFMVYLQKENIIDESGMPKERFSAEFPKEGPSILRIQQVVRGDSAAYFCASSTIAKNIQYFGAGTRLSVL.

The chain carries TRBV27 and TRBJ2-7; perhaps D is TRBD1 or TRBD2 (5 bases each). The length of the CDR3 is 17 residues. Germline V lookup: CDR1 MNHEY, CDR2 SMNVEV (reference sequence). The V gene lost 4 bases and the J gene lost 6 bases, with 25 bases spanning the gap. The CDR3, as DNA: TGTGCCAGCAGTTCCGGGGCCGGGACCTCACCCTTTGGCGAGCAGTACTTC. It is translated as CASSSGAGTSPFGEQYF.

The rearrangement uses TRBV25-1 and TRBJ2-7; D is uncertain. Per the germline V gene, CDR1 is MGHDK and CDR2 is SYGVNS. Between the trimmed V and J ends, which lost 2 bases and 4 bases, there was a span of 9 bases. CDR3 size: 13 residues. CDR3 amino acids: CASSEAALYEQYF. CDR3 in DNA: TGTGCCAGCAGTGAAGCGGCCCTATACGAGCAGTACTTC.

This clone is categorized as medium-sized. This sequence joins TRBV27 and TRBJ2-3; 8 bases agree with TRBD1. There are 15 residues in the CDR3. Per the germline V gene, CDR1 is MNHEY and CDR2 is SMNVEV (reference sequence). V was clipped by 8 bases and J by 0 bases; unmatched bases: 7. The CDR3 loop reads CASPPRGPSTDTQYF. The CDR3 DNA sequence: TGTGCCAGCCCGCCCAGGGGGCCTAGCACAGATACGCAGTATTTT.

The rearrangement uses TRBV19 and TRBJ2-1; TRBD2 is a possible D gene (7 bases). The length of the CDR3 is 13 residues. Germline V gene data show CDR1 as LNHDA and CDR2 as SQIVND (reference sequence). Trimming removed 5 bases at V and 6 bases at J, with 11 bases between. DNA for the CDR3: TGTGCCAGTAGTCCGGGGGGCCCCAATGAGCAGTTCTTC. It specifies CASSPGGPNEQFF.

This clone is categorized as medium-sized. This chain connects TRBV7-9 to TRBJ2-2; tentatively, D is TRBD1 (5 bases). Trimming cost V 6 bases and J 6 bases, with 11 bases left between them. The CDR3 totals 13 residues. Looked up from germline, CDR1 is SEHNR and CDR2 is FQNEAQ (reference sequence). The DNA for the CDR3 is TGTGCCAGCAGTAAGGGGTTCCCCGGGGAGCTGTTTTTT. Its protein is CASSKGFPGELFF.

This clone was counted ten times or more. The chain joins TRBV7-9 to TRBJ2-3, with 8 nucleotides matching TRBD2. This CDR3 is 19 amino acids long. From germline, CDR1 is SEHNR and CDR2 FQNEAQ (reference sequence). The V and J ends lost 4 bases and 3 bases, in that order; junction bases with no gene match: 18. CDR3 DNA sequence: TGTGCCAGCAGCTCCACGTTAGGCAGCGGGAGTGGTCGGACAGATACGCAGTATTTT. Its translation: CASSSTLGSGSGRTDTQYF. Full variable domain (missing parts from reference TRBV7-9 and TRBJ2-3): DTGVSQNPRHKITKRGQNVTFRCDPISEHNRLYWYRQTLGQGPEFLTYFQNEAQLEKSRLLSDRFSAERPKGSFSTLEIQRTEQGDSAMYLCASSSTLGSGSGRTDTQYFGPGTRLTVL.